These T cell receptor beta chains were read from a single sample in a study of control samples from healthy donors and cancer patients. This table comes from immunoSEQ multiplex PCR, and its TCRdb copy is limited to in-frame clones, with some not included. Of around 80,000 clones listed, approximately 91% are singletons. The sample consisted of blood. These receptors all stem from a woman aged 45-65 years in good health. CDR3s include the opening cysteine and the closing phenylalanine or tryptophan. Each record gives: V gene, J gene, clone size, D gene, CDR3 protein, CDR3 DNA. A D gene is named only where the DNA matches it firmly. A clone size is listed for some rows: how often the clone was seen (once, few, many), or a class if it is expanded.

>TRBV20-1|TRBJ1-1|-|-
CSASTHPASTEAFF
TGCAGTGCTAGTACGCATCCGGCTAGCACTGAAGCTTTCTTT
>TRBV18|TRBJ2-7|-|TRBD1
CASSPGQALWEQYF
TGTGCCAGCTCACCCGGACAGGCCCTCTGGGAGCAGTACTTC
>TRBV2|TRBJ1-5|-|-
CASAGMRNQPQHF
TGTGCCAGCGCAGGAATGCGCAATCAGCCCCAGCATTTT
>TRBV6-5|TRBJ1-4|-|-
CASSYRATLNEKLFF
TGTGCCAGCAGTTACCGGGCGACGCTTAATGAAAAACTGTTTTTT
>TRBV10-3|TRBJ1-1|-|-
CAISEGGTGMNTEAFF
TGTGCCATCAGTGAGGGCGGTACCGGAATGAACACTGAAGCTTTCTTT
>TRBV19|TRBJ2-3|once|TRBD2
CASTLGTSGVGDTQYF
TGTGCCAGTACTTTGGGGACTAGCGGGGTTGGAGATACGCAGTATTTT
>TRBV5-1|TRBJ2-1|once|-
CASSLATASYNEQFF
TGCGCCAGCAGCTTGGCAACGGCCTCCTACAATGAGCAGTTCTTC
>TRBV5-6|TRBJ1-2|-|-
CASSLERGGNYGYTF
TGTGCCAGCAGCTTGGAGAGAGGTGGTAACTATGGCTACACCTTC
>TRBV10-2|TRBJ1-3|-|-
CACVGGSSGNTIYF
TGCGCCTGCGTCGGGGGGAGCTCTGGAAACACCATATATTTT
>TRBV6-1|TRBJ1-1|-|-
CASSDYRHTEAFF
TGTGCCAGCAGTGATTATCGGCACACTGAAGCTTTCTTT
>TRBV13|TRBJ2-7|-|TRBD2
CASSLRAGAYEQYF
TGTGCCAGCAGCTTAAGGGCGGGGGCCTACGAGCAGTACTTC
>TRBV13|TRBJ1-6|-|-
CASSPKSTGPNSYNSPLHF
TGTGCCAGCAGCCCCAAGTCGACAGGTCCCAACTCCTATAATTCACCCCTCCACTTT
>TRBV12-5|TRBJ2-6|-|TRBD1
CASGLSQGGAISGANVLTF
TGTGCTAGTGGTTTGTCGCAAGGGGGCGCAATATCTGGGGCCAACGTCCTGACTTTC
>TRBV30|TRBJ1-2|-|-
CAWIMSGSGYTF
TGTGCCTGGATTATGAGCGGATCCGGCTACACCTTC
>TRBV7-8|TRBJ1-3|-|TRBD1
CASHQTGSNTIYF
TGTGCCAGCCATCAGACAGGGAGTAACACCATATATTTT
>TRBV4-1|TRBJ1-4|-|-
CASSQGPRQANEKLFF
TGCGCCAGCAGCCAAGGTCCAAGACAGGCTAATGAAAAACTGTTTTTT
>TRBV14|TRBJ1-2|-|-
CASSQEDRYGYTF
TGTGCCAGCAGCCAAGAGGACCGCTATGGCTACACCTTC
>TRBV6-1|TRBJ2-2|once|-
CASSEGHIANTGELFF
TGTGCCAGCAGTGAAGGACACATCGCGAACACCGGGGAGCTGTTTTTT
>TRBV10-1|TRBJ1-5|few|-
CASKDRSNQPQHF
TGCGCCAGCAAGGACCGAAGCAATCAGCCCCAGCATTTT
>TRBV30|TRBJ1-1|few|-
CAWSVLDAEAFF
TGTGCCTGGAGTGTACTGGATGCTGAAGCTTTCTTT
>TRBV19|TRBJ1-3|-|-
CASRISGRGLHYGNTIYF
TGTGCCAGTAGAATAAGCGGCAGGGGCCTGCATTACGGAAACACCATATATTTT
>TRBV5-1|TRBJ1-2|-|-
CASSLGVQNGYTF
TGCGCCAGCAGCCTAGGTGTTCAGAATGGCTACACCTTC
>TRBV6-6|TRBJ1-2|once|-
CASSTVNYGYTF
TGTGCCAGCAGTACTGTTAACTATGGCTACACCTTC
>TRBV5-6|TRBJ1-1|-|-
CASSFRGPSATEAFF
TGTGCCAGCAGCTTTAGGGGACCAAGTGCCACTGAAGCTTTCTTT
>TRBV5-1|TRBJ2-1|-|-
CASSFIGSSYNEQFF
TGCGCCAGCAGCTTCATAGGGAGTTCCTACAATGAGCAGTTCTTC
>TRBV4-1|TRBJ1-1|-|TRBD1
CASSQSFSGTGNTEAFF
TGCGCCAGCAGCCAATCCTTCTCCGGGACAGGGAACACTGAAGCTTTCTTT
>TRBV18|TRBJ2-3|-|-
CASSPRGWGTDTQYF
TGTGCCAGCTCGCCCAGGGGTTGGGGCACAGATACGCAGTATTTT
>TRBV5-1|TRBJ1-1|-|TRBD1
CASSTSTGDTEAFF
TGCGCCAGCAGCACATCCACAGGGGACACTGAAGCTTTCTTT
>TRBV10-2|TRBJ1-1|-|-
CASNGIGANTEAFF
TGCGCCAGCAACGGGATTGGGGCGAACACTGAAGCTTTCTTT
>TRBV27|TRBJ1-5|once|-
CASSPRGNSNQPQHF
TGTGCCAGCAGTCCGAGGGGGAATAGCAATCAGCCCCAGCATTTT
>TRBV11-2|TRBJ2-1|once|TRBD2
CASSLGRGGHNEQFF
TGTGCCAGCAGCTTAGGACGGGGGGGCCACAATGAGCAGTTCTTC
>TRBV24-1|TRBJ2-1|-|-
CATSDRLGIGRYNEQFF
TGTGCCACCAGTGACCGCCTTGGGATAGGCCGGTACAATGAGCAGTTCTTC
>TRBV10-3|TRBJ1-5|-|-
CAFHPHQPQHF
TGTGCCTTCCATCCCCATCAGCCCCAGCATTTT
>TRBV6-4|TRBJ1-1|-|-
CASRQENTEAFF
TGTGCCAGCAGACAGGAGAATACTGAAGCTTTCTTT
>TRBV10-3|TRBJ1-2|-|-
CAISDFGGGGYTF
TGTGCCATCAGTGATTTCGGGGGAGGTGGCTACACCTTC
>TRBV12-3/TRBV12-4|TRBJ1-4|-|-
CASSPRDGEKLFF
TGTGCCAGCAGTCCCCGGGACGGTGAAAAACTGTTTTTT
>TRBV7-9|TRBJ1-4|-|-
CASSPGNEKLFF
TGTGCCAGCAGCCCCGGGAATGAAAAACTGTTTTTT
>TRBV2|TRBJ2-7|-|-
CASSEIASGEQYF
TGTGCCAGCAGTGAAATAGCCTCGGGGGAGCAGTACTTC
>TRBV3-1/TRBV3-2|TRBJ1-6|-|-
CASSRAPYNSPLHF
TGTGCCAGCAGCCGGGCTCCCTATAATTCACCCCTCCACTTT
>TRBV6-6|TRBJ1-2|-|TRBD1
CASSYSRDSGDYGYTF
TGTGCCAGCAGTTACTCGAGGGACAGCGGAGACTATGGCTACACCTTC
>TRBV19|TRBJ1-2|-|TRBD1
CASTGGLDGYTF
TGTGCCAGTACAGGGGGCCTAGATGGCTACACCTTC
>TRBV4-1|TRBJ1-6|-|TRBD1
CASSGIGQGAYNSPLHF
TGCGCCAGCAGCGGGATCGGACAGGGGGCGTATAATTCACCCCTCCACTTT
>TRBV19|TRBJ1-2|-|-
CASSTRYGYTF
TGTGCCAGTAGTACCCGATATGGCTACACCTTC
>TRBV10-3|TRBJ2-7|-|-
CAIRNSERYEQYF
TGTGCCATAAGAAATAGTGAAAGGTACGAGCAGTACTTC
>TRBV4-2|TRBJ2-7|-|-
CASSQGLHSYEQYF
TGTGCCAGCAGCCAAGGACTCCACTCCTACGAGCAGTACTTC
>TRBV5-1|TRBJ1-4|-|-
CASSFFVGANEKLFF
TGCGCCAGCAGCTTTTTTGTGGGGGCTAACGAAAAACTGTTTTTT
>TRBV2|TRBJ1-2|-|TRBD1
CASSGRTGDYGYTF
TGTGCCAGCAGTGGCCGGACAGGAGATTATGGCTACACCTTC
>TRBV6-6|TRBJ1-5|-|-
CASSLQGGDQPQHF
TGTGCCAGCAGTTTACAGGGAGGGGATCAGCCCCAGCATTTT
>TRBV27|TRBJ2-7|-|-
CASSDPLGYEQYF
TGTGCCAGCAGCGACCCCCTAGGATACGAGCAGTACTTC
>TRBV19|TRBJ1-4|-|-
CAAAAGAEKLFF
TGTGCCGCCGCGGCAGGGGCTGAAAAACTGTTTTTT
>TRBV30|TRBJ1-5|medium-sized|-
CAWSVQNVNQPQHF
TGTGCCTGGAGTGTACAGAACGTGAATCAGCCCCAGCATTTT
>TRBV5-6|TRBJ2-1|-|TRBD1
CASSSTGGTDEQFF
TGTGCCAGCAGCTCGACAGGGGGTACGGATGAGCAGTTCTTC
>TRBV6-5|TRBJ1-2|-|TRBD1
CASIRDSAINYGYTF
TGTGCCAGCATTCGGGACAGCGCAATTAACTATGGCTACACCTTC
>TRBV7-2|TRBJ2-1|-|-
CASSLALANEQFF
TGTGCCAGCAGCTTAGCCCTAGCTAATGAGCAGTTCTTC
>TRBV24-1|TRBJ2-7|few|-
CATSDSRESYEQYF
TGTGCCACCAGTGATTCCAGGGAGTCCTACGAGCAGTACTTC